A single sample gave rise to the 17 T cell receptor beta chains below, sequenced in a study of cytomegalovirus exposure and HLA in healthy donors. TCRdb's copy holds only in-frame clones and misses some; the assay was immunoSEQ multiplex PCR. The profile shows roughly 56,000 clones, around 94% of them singletons. Input material: PBMCs. Source of these receptors: a man in his late teens or twenties in good health and CMV-seronegative.

J is TRBJ2-1 and V is TRBV7-2; D is undetermined. Germline values: CDR1 SGHTA, CDR2 FQGNSA. The CDR3 has 13 residues. V was pared by 5 bases and J by 14 bases, with 19 bases between. In DNA, the CDR3 is TGTGCCAGCAGCCCTCACGAGGCCCCTCGGAAGTTCTTC. It is translated as CASSPHEAPRKFF.

This chain links TRBV10-3 with TRBJ1-4, with 9 nucleotides matching TRBD1. The ends lost 5 bases at V and 8 bases at J; junction bases unmatched: 9. The CDR3 has 15 residues. Germline V lookup: CDR1 ENHRY, CDR2 SYGVKD. The CDR3 reads CAISFDRGAEEKLFF. The DNA of the CDR3 is TGTGCCATCAGTTTCGACAGGGGGGCGGAGGAAAAACTGTTTTTT.

The chain joins TRBV6-5 to TRBJ1-1; the D gene is possibly TRBD1 (6 bases). CDR3 length: 13 amino acids. V was clipped by 10 bases and J by 1 base, with 13 bases between them. From germline, CDR1 is MNHEY and CDR2 SVGAGI. As DNA, the CDR3 is TGTGCCACCCGGACAGCAGAGAACACTGAAGCTTTCTTT. Protein: CATRTAENTEAFF.

This chain connects TRBV30 to TRBJ1-3; tentatively, D is TRBD1 (5 bases). V lost 0 bases and J 4 bases, leaving 7 bases between the germline ends. The CDR3 has 13 amino acids. Per germline, CDR1 GTSNPN and CDR2 SVGIG (reference sequence). CDR3 in DNA: TGTGCCTGGAGTGTAGGGGCCGGAAACACCATATATTTT. This encodes CAWSVGAGNTIYF.

As to this clone: This sample includes further DNA sequences coding for the same CDR3. The chain combines TRBV11-2 with TRBJ1-1, with a weak D call TRBD1 (5 bases). This CDR3 spans 13 amino acids. The germline gives CDR1 SGHAT, CDR2 FQNNGV. V lost 2 bases and J 4 bases, leaving 8 bases between the germline ends. The CDR3 coding sequence is TGTGCCAGCAGCTTACAGGGCGGCACTGAAGCTTTCTTT. As protein: CASSLQGGTEAFF.

The chain joins TRBV25-1 to TRBJ1-4; D remains ambiguous. The ends were cut back, 8 bases at V and 0 bases at J, with 4 bases in the middle. CDR1 and CDR2 (germline): MGHDK, SYGVNS. The CDR3 consists of 12 residues. This CDR3 reads CASSATNEKLFF. CDR3 bases: TGTGCCAGCTCTGCAACTAATGAAAAACTGTTTTTT.

The chain couples TRBV4-3 to TRBJ2-2; TRBD2 matches 14 bases. This CDR3 has 20 residues. V lost 3 bases to trimming and J lost 4 bases; unmatched junction nucleotides: 13. Germline CDR1 LGHNA, CDR2 YSLEER. Here the CDR3 DNA reads TGCGCCAGCAGCCATTTTGCCCCGGGACTAGCGGGAGTGTCCACCGGGGAGCTGTTTTTT. It encodes CASSHFAPGLAGVSTGELFF.

The V gene is TRBV5-1, the J gene TRBJ2-5; TRBD2 aligns across 10 bases. J was trimmed by 2 bases and V by 4 bases; bases with no gene match: 5. This CDR3 is built from 15 residues. Germline-derived CDR1 and CDR2 are SGHRS and YFSETQ. CDR3 protein: CASSAGTSDQETQYF. The DNA for the CDR3 is TGCGCCAGCAGCGCCGGGACTAGCGATCAAGAGACCCAGTACTTC.

This chain uses TRBV19 with TRBJ2-5, with D maybe TRBD2 (6 bases). Deletions cut 3 bases from V and 7 bases from J, with 15 bases between. Germline CDR1 reads LNHDA; CDR2 reads SQIVND (reference sequence). The length of the CDR3 is 14 residues. The CDR3 sequence: CASSIVGTGGTQYF. For the CDR3, the DNA is TGTGCCAGTAGTATTGTGGGGACCGGGGGGACCCAGTACTTC.

In its sample, this clone was seen once. This chain links TRBV18 with TRBJ1-4; D gene unclear. Germline CDR1 and CDR2: KGHSH and LQKENI. The CDR3 is made up of 14 amino acids. With 3 bases removed from V and 0 bases from J, the gap between germline ends came to 5 bases. DNA of the CDR3: TGTGCCAGCTCACCGGGCGCAACTAATGAAAAACTGTTTTTT. Its protein is CASSPGATNEKLFF.

Regarding this clone: The sample carries other DNA sequences with the same CDR3. The V call is TRBV19, the J call TRBJ1-1; D unresolved. The length of the CDR3 is 13 residues. Germline values: CDR1 LNHDA, CDR2 SQIVND (reference sequence). Trimming shortened V by 1 base and J by 3 bases, and 6 bases separated the two germline ends. For the CDR3, the DNA is TGTGCCAGTAGTATAGGAGGTGACACTGAAGCTTTCTTT. It yields the protein CASSIGGDTEAFF.

The rearrangement uses TRBV5-4 and TRBJ2-3, with a weak D call TRBD2 (6 bases). The V end was cut by 0 bases, the J end by 0 bases, with 11 bases between. The length of the CDR3 is 16 residues. Germline V CDR1 and CDR2: SGHNT, YYREEE (reference sequence). The CDR3 bases are TGTGCCAGCAGCTTGGACCTTAGCGGAAGCACAGATACGCAGTATTTT. Translation gives CASSLDLSGSTDTQYF.

The chain links TRBV7-2 to TRBJ2-3, with D unresolved. Looked up from germline, CDR1 is SGHTA and CDR2 is FQGNSA. The CDR3 extends over 11 amino acids. Trimming cost V 6 bases and J 9 bases, with 10 bases left between them. The CDR3 bases are TGTGCCAGCAGTTCCGACTTCACGCAGTATTTT. Amino acid sequence: CASSSDFTQYF.

This sequence joins TRBV28 and TRBJ2-7; TRBD1 is a possible D gene (7 bases). V dropped 3 bases and J dropped 5 bases, with 14 bases sitting between them. The CDR3 is made up of 14 amino acids. The V gene's germline CDR1 is MDHEN and CDR2 SYDVKM. The CDR3 bases are TGTGCCAGCAGTTTCTCAGGCAGGGGGGACGAGCAGTACTTC. As protein: CASSFSGRGDEQYF.

This chain joins TRBV7-8 and TRBJ1-1; weak D call: TRBD1 (5 bases). This CDR3 has 13 amino acids. Trimming pared 2 bases from V and 7 bases from J, leaving 11 bases between. Germline CDR1 is SGHVS and CDR2 is FQNEAQ. CDR3 residues: CASSLRGANEAFF. The DNA for the CDR3 is TGTGCCAGCAGCTTAAGGGGCGCGAATGAAGCTTTCTTT.

V is TRBV7-9 and J is TRBJ2-6, with D possibly matching TRBD1 (6 bases). The V and J ends lost 4 bases and 5 bases respectively, with 18 bases between them. The CDR3 length is 17 residues. CDR1 is SEHNR and CDR2 is FQNEAQ in the germline V gene (reference sequence). The CDR3 reads CASSYRIRGARANVLTF. CDR3 in DNA: TGTGCCAGCAGCTATAGAATCAGGGGTGCCAGGGCCAACGTCCTGACTTTC.

This chain links TRBV11-3 with TRBJ1-2; TRBD1 agrees at 9 bases. The CDR3 loop spans 14 amino acids. With V trimmed by 5 bases and J by 4 bases, 5 bases remained unmatched. The germline V gene has CDR1 SGHNT and CDR2 YENEEA. The CDR3 here is CASSDDRGIYGYTF. CDR3 sequence (DNA): TGTGCCAGCAGCGATGACAGGGGGATCTATGGCTACACCTTC.